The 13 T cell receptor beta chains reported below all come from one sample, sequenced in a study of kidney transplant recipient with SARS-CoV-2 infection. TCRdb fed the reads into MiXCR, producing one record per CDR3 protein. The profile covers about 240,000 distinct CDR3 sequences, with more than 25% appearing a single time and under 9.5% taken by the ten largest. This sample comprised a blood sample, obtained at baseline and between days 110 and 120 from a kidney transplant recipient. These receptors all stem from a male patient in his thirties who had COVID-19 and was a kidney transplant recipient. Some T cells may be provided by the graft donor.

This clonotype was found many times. The CDR3 DNA reads as TGTGCCTGGAGTGTAGGCCAACAGGAGGACGAGCAGTACTTC. Encoded protein: CAWSVGQQEDEQYF. The chain links TRBV30 to TRBJ2-7; D possibly matches TRBD1 or TRBD2 (5 bases each). This CDR3 has 14 residues. V was clipped by 0 bases and J by 5 bases, with 14 bases between them. CDR1 and CDR2 from the germline V gene are GTSNPN and SVGIG (reference sequence).

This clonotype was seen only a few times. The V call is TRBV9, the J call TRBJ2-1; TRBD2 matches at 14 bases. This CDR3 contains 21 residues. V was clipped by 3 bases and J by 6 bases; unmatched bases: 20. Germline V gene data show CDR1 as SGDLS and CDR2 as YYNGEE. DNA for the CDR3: TGTGCCAGCAGCGCCAACCTCGGACTAGCGGGAGGCCCTGGCGGGGGCAATGAGCAGTTCTTC. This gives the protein CASSANLGLAGGPGGGNEQFF. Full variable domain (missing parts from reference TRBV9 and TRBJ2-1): DSGVTQTPKHLITATGQRVTLRCSPRSGDLSVYWYQQSLDQGLQFLIQYYNGEERAKGNILERFSAQQFPDLHSELNLSSLELGDSALYFCASSANLGLAGGPGGGNEQFFGPGTRLTVL.

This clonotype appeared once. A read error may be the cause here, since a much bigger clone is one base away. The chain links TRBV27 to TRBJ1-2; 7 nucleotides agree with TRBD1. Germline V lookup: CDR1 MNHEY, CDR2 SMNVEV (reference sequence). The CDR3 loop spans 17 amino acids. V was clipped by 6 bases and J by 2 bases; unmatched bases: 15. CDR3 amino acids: CASRATPRTGANYGYTF. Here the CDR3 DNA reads TGTGCCAGCAGAGCTACCCCCCGGACAGGAGCCAACTATGGCTACACCTTC.

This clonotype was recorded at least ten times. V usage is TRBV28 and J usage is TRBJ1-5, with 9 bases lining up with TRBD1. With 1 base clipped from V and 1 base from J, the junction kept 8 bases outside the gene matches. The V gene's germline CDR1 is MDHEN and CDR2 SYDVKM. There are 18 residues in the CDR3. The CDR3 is CASSLFGGTGSSNQPQHF. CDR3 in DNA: TGTGCCAGCAGTTTATTCGGCGGGACAGGGTCGAGCAATCAGCCCCAGCATTTT.

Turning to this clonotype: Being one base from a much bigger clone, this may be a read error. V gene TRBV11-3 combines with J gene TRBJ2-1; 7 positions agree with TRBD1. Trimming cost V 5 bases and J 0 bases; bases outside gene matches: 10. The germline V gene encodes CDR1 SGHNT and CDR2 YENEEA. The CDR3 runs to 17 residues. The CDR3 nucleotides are TGTGCCAGCAGCCCTGGGGGACAGTGCCGCTCCTACAATGAGCAGTTCTTC. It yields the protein CASSPGGQCRSYNEQFF.

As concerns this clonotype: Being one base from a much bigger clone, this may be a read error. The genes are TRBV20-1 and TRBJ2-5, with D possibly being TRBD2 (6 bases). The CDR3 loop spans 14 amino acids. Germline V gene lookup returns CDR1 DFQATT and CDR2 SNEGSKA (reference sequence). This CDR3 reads CSAREARGQEIQYF. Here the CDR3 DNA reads TGCAGTGCTAGAGAAGCGCGGGGCCAAGAGATCCAGTACTTC.

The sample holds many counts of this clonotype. CDR3 amino acids: CASSLDSGAGGYTF. CDR3 nucleotides: TGTGCCAGCAGCTTAGACAGCGGAGCTGGCGGCTACACCTTC. V is TRBV11-2 and J is TRBJ1-2, with D uncertain. Germline assignment: CDR1 SGHAT and CDR2 FQNNGV. Deletions cut 0 bases from V and 8 bases from J, with 13 bases between. CDR3 length equals 14 residues.

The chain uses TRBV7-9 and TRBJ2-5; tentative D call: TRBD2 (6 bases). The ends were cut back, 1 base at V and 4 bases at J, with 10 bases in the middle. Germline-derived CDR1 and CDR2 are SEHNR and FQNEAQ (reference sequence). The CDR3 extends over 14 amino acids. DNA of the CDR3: TGTGCCAGCAGCTTAGTTCAGGGAGGAGAGACCCAGTACTTC. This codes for CASSLVQGGETQYF.

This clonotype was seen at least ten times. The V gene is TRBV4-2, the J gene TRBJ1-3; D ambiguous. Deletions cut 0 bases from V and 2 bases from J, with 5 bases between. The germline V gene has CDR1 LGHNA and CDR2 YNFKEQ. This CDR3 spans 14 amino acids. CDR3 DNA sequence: TGTGCCAGCAGCCAAGATAGGGCTGGAAACACCATATATTTT. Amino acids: CASSQDRAGNTIYF.

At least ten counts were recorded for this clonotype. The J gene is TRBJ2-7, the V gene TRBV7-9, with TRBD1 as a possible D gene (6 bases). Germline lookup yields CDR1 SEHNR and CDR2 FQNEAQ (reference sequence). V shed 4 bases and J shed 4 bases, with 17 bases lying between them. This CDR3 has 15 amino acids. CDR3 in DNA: TGTGCCAGCAGCTCCGACGAGGGGGACGGATACGAGCAGTACTTC. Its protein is CASSSDEGDGYEQYF.

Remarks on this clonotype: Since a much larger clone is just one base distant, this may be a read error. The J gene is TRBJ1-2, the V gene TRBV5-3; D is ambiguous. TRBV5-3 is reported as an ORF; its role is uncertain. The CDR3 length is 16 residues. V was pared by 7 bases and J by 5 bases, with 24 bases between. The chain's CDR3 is CARVTPVVRKTYGYTF. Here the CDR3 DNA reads TGTGCCAGAGTGACGCCAGTGGTGAGAAAGACATATGGCTACACCTTC.

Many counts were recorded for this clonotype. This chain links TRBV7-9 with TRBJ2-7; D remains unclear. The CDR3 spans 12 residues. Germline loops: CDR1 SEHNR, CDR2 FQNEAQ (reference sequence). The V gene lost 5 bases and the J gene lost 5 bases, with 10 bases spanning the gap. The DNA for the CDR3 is TGTGCCAGCAGCCCCCCCTCAGACGAGCAGTACTTC. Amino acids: CASSPPSDEQYF.

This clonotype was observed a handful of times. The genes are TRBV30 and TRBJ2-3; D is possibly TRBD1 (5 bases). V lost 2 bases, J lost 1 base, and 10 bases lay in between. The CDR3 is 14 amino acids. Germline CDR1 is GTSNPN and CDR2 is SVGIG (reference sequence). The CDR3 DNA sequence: TGTGCCTGGAGTCAGACAGCCCGCACAGATACGCAGTATTTT. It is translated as CAWSQTARTDTQYF. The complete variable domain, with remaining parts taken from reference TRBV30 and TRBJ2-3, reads SQTIHQWPATLVQPVGSPLSLECTVEGTSNPNLYWYRQAAGRGLQLLFYSVGIGQISSEVPQNLSASRPQDRQFILSSKKLLLSDSGFYLCAWSQTARTDTQYFGPGTRLTVL.